Shown below are 22 T cell receptor beta chains from a single sample sequenced in a study of Graves' ophthalmopathy and Graves' hyperthyroidism. Amplification of TCR beta CDR3 regions used RNA transcripts. Investigators did first-round RT-PCR with HTBI primers, then second-round multiplex PCR. TCRdb processed the multiplex PCR reads anew with MiXCR; each CDR3 protein has one entry. The sample yields hundreds of thousands of distinct CDR3 sequences, around 15% seen once. The sample consisted of blood. The receptors were gathered from a woman in her thirties with Graves' ophthalmopathy.

This clonotype was detected many times. V gene TRBV6-1 combines with J gene TRBJ1-2, with 7 bases fitting TRBD1. Losses at the gene ends were 7 bases for V and 7 bases for J; bases not matched to a gene: 6. Germline CDR1 reads MNHNS; CDR2 reads SASEGT. The CDR3 is 12 amino acids. This CDR3 reads CASMTGFRGYTF. The CDR3 DNA reads TGTGCCAGCATGACAGGGTTTCGTGGCTACACCTTC.

Remarks on this clonotype: At one end the junction does not follow the germline gene, possibly because of a read error. This sequence joins TRBV28 and TRBJ2-2; D is perhaps TRBD2 (5 bases). The CDR3 spans 12 residues. Germline CDR1 reads MDHEN; CDR2 reads SYDVKM. The CDR3 nucleotides read TGTGCCAGCAGTTTTCCTTCGTGGGAGCTGTGGTTT. It translates to CASSFPSWELWF.

The sample holds a few counts of this clonotype. The junction departs from germline at one end; a sequencing error may be responsible. This chain connects TRBV28 to TRBJ2-5; D unresolved. The germline V gene encodes CDR1 MDHEN and CDR2 SYDVKM. The CDR3 extends over 14 amino acids. The CDR3 reads CASSQDHGQETQYF. The CDR3 DNA reads TGCGCCAGCAGCCAAGATCATGGGCAAGAGACCCAGTACTTC.

This clonotype showed up just a few times. The chain employs TRBV3-1 and TRBJ1-1, with a weak D call TRBD1 (5 bases). The CDR3 covers 15 residues. CDR1 and CDR2 (germline): LGHDT, YNNKEL (reference sequence). Trimming removed 3 bases from V and 6 bases from J, with 17 bases in between. The CDR3 region has the DNA TGTGCCAGCAGCCACCGACAGACGCAGAGCTCTGAAGCTTTCTTT. The encoded protein is CASSHRQTQSSEAFF.

In its sample, this clonotype was seen many times. The rearrangement joins TRBV27 to TRBJ1-1; weak D call: TRBD1 (6 bases). Trimming left V 6 bases short and J 5 bases short, with 31 bases between. CDR3 length equals 19 residues. The germline V gene encodes CDR1 MNHEY and CDR2 SMNVEV (reference sequence). The CDR3 sequence is CASRRIQGGVTIRGTEAFF. DNA of the CDR3: TGTGCCAGCAGGAGGATCCAAGGGGGGGTGACCATTCGTGGGACTGAAGCTTTCTTT.

This clonotype appeared many times. V is TRBV5-1 and J is TRBJ2-7; 13 bases are a match to TRBD2. Germline trimming cut 4 bases from V and 5 bases from J; bases unmatched to any gene: 6. Germline lookup yields CDR1 SGHRS and CDR2 YFSETQ. The CDR3 has 15 residues. CDR3 DNA sequence: TGCGCCAGCAGCGAGACTAGCGGGGGGAGAAACGAGCAGTACTTC. Its translation is CASSETSGGRNEQYF.

This clonotype has at least ten counts. The rearrangement links TRBV30 to TRBJ2-7, with 7 positions matching TRBD2. The ends lost 0 bases at V and 3 bases at J; junction bases unmatched: 11. CDR3 length: 16 residues. CDR1 and CDR2 (germline): GTSNPN, SVGIG (reference sequence). The DNA of the CDR3 is TGTGCCTGGAGTGTAATTTGGCGGCGGGGGAGCTACGAGCAGTACTTC. Residues: CAWSVIWRRGSYEQYF. Complete variable domain (other parts from reference TRBV30 and TRBJ2-7): SQTIHQWPATLVQPVGSPLSLECTVEGTSNPNLYWYRQAAGRGLQLLFYSVGIGQISSEVPQNLSASRPQDRQFILSSKKLLLSDSGFYLCAWSVIWRRGSYEQYFGPGTRLTVT.

The rearrangement joins TRBV18 to TRBJ2-5; D may match TRBD1 or TRBD2 (6 bases each). The germline CDR1 and CDR2 sequences are KGHSH and LQKENI. The V end lost 2 bases, the J end lost 2 bases, and 12 bases lay between the germline ends. The CDR3 has 15 amino acids. CDR3 amino acids: CASSPGWRGQETQYF. CDR3 nucleotide sequence: TGTGCCAGCTCACCAGGTTGGAGGGGGCAAGAGACCCAGTACTTC.

This clonotype appeared many times. A junction boundary mismatches the germline segment, possibly from a read error. The rearrangement links TRBV6-5 to TRBJ2-5; no clear D gene. CDR1 MNHEY and CDR2 SVGAGI come from the germline V gene. The CDR3 is 11 amino acids. This CDR3 is CASSYSNTQHF. The DNA of the CDR3 is TGTGCCAGCAGTTACTCTAATACCCAGCACTTC.

This clonotype came up many times. The chain links TRBV28 to TRBJ1-2; 8 bases are shared with TRBD1. The CDR3 sequence is 14 residues long. J was trimmed by 8 bases and V by 5 bases; bases with no gene match: 10. The germline V gene has CDR1 MDHEN and CDR2 SYDVKM. The CDR3 here is CASSLIHRGKGYTF. The CDR3 region has the DNA TGTGCCAGCAGTCTCATTCACAGGGGGAAGGGCTACACCTTC.

This clonotype was seen ten or more times. The J gene is TRBJ2-2, the V gene TRBV12-3 or TRBV12-4; a weak D match, TRBD1 (6 bases). CDR3 length: 16 amino acids. V lost 6 bases and J 4 bases, leaving 18 bases between the germline ends. This CDR3 reads CASSHEQGSGTGELFF. CDR3 DNA sequence: TGTGCCAGCAGCCACGAACAGGGCTCGGGCACCGGGGAGCTGTTTTTT.

In its sample, this clonotype was seen many times. This chain joins TRBV5-1 and TRBJ1-2; TRBD1 is a possible D gene (5 bases). V was trimmed by 0 bases and J by 0 bases, leaving 9 bases between them. The CDR3 sequence is 15 residues long. Germline assignment: CDR1 SGHRS and CDR2 YFSETQ. CDR3 coding DNA: TGCGCCAGCAGCTTGGAGGGACGAACTAACTATGGCTACACCTTC. Protein sequence: CASSLEGRTNYGYTF.

This chain links TRBV18 with TRBJ2-7, with TRBD1 matching 9 bases. The CDR3 extends over 15 amino acids. Trimming took 0 bases from V and 2 from J; bases not matched to a gene: 2. The V gene's germline CDR1 is KGHSH and CDR2 LQKENI. In DNA, the CDR3 is TGTGCCAGCTCACCACCGGACAGGGGTACCTACGAGCAGTACTTC. Protein: CASSPPDRGTYEQYF.

This clonotype was seen at least ten times. The chain couples TRBV7-8 to TRBJ1-1; D remains ambiguous. Trimming took 5 bases from V and 0 from J, leaving 10 bases between them. Germline V gene data show CDR1 as SGHVS and CDR2 as FQNEAQ. The CDR3 covers 14 residues. The chain's CDR3 is CASSVRPLNTEAFF. DNA for the CDR3: TGTGCCAGCAGCGTTAGACCCTTGAACACTGAAGCTTTCTTT. Full variable domain (rest looked up from reference TRBV7-8 and TRBJ1-1): GAGVSQSPRYKVAKRGQDVALRCDPISGHVSLFWYQQALGQGPEFLTYFQNEAQLDKSGLPSDRFFAERPEGSVSTLKIQRTQQEDSAVYLCASSVRPLNTEAFFGQGTRLTVV.

This clonotype was seen ten or more times. The V gene is TRBV2, the J gene TRBJ2-2; D is tentatively TRBD1 or TRBD2 (5 bases each). The CDR3 is 15 amino acids. The ends were cut back, 10 bases at V and 0 bases at J, with 15 bases in the middle. Germline loops: CDR1 SNHLY, CDR2 FYNNEI. CDR3 sequence reads: CATSEGYANTGELFF. CDR3 nucleotides: TGTGCCACCTCAGAGGGGTACGCGAACACCGGGGAGCTGTTTTTT.

This clonotype has at least ten counts. The chain recombines TRBV6-2 or TRBV6-3 with TRBJ1-2; D is unresolved. There are 13 residues in the CDR3. From germline, CDR1 is MNHEY and CDR2 SVGEGT. Trimming shortened V by 2 bases and J by 2 bases, and 6 bases separated the two germline ends. The CDR3: CASSYGINYGYTF. DNA of the CDR3: TGTGCCAGCAGTTACGGGATAAACTATGGCTACACCTTC.

This clonotype was detected many times. V is TRBV20-1 and J is TRBJ1-1; 8 positions agree with TRBD1. Trimming removed 0 bases from V and 2 bases from J; junction bases left unmatched: 5. CDR3 length: 15 amino acids. CDR1 and CDR2 from the germline V gene are DFQATT and SNEGSKA (reference sequence). The CDR3 loop is CSARETGAPNTEAFF. CDR3 bases: TGCAGTGCTAGAGAGACAGGGGCTCCAAACACTGAAGCTTTCTTT.

The table lists this clonotype with a count of one. The V and J genes are TRBV2 and TRBJ1-1; D possibly corresponds to TRBD1 (6 bases). V was trimmed by 4 bases and J by 7 bases, leaving 16 bases between them. The CDR3 has 14 amino acids. The germline CDR1 and CDR2 sequences are SNHLY and FYNNEI. The CDR3: CASSAKGGFIEAFF. The DNA for the CDR3 is TGTGCCAGCAGTGCTAAAGGGGGTTTCATTGAAGCTTTCTTT.

This clonotype was counted ten times or more. The chain is built from TRBV5-6 and TRBJ1-2; 7 positions match TRBD1. Germline loops: CDR1 SGHDT, CDR2 YYEEEE. The CDR3 is 13 residues long. V was pared by 7 bases and J by 7 bases, with 10 bases of the junction left unmatched. CDR3 coding DNA: TGTGCCAGCCATTGGAGCAGGGGGGCTGGCTACACCTTC. Its translation: CASHWSRGAGYTF. Looking up the rest from reference TRBV5-6 and TRBJ1-2 gives the full variable domain: DAGVTQSPTHLIKTRGQQVTLRCSPKSGHDTVSWYQQALGQGPQFIFQYYEEEERQRGNFPDRFSGHQFPNYSSELNVNALLLGDSALYLCASHWSRGAGYTFGSGTRLTVV.

This clonotype has at least ten counts. An end of the junction differs from the germline gene, which may be a read error. The chain joins TRBV7-2 to TRBJ1-2; a weak D match, TRBD1 (6 bases). The germline V gene encodes CDR1 SGHTA and CDR2 FQGNSA. This CDR3 is 13 amino acids long. CDR3 DNA sequence: TGTGCCAGCAGCTTAGCGGGGGCAGCCGGGGGCGCCTTC. Its translation is CASSLAGAAGGAF.

This chain links TRBV6-1 with TRBJ2-7; 11 bases align to TRBD1. CDR3 length equals 14 residues. The J segment lost 7 bases and the V segment lost 8 bases, leaving 10 bases of the junction unmatched. The germline CDR1 and CDR2 sequences are MNHNS and SASEGT. The chain's CDR3 is CASDTGTGGREQYF. For the CDR3, the DNA is TGTGCCAGCGACACCGGGACAGGGGGAAGGGAGCAGTACTTC.

This clonotype was detected only a few times. This chain joins TRBV12-3 or TRBV12-4 and TRBJ2-7; D possibly corresponds to TRBD2 (6 bases). This CDR3 spans 12 amino acids. Trimming took off 6 bases at V and 6 bases at J, with 12 bases between the two ends. Written as DNA, the CDR3 is TGTGCCAGCAGGAGGGACTTTTCCGAGCAGTACTTC. It codes for CASRRDFSEQYF.